One and the same sample provided the 13 T cell receptor beta chains below, sequenced in a study of shared clonotypes between healthy human individuals. The table came from immunoSEQ multiplex PCR; TCRdb's copy has only in-frame clones and leaves some out. The sample carries roughly 2.5 million clones, roughly 92% recorded once. The sequenced sample was naive CD4+ T cells sorted from blood. The subset was: CD45RA+ positively selected. The receptor set was obtained from a man younger than 35 in good health.

The gene calls are TRBV7-2 and TRBJ1-1; perhaps TRBD1 as D (5 bases). Trimming pared 4 bases from V and 1 base from J, leaving 10 bases between. Germline values: CDR1 SGHTA, CDR2 FQGNSA. The CDR3 sequence is 14 residues long. The CDR3, as DNA: TGTGCCAGCAGCTCAGGGAGGCAGAACACTGAAGCTTTCTTT. Its translation: CASSSGRQNTEAFF. Together with reference TRBV7-2 and TRBJ1-1, the CDR3 gives the full variable domain: GAGVSQSPSNKVTEKGKDVELRCDPISGHTALYWYRQSLGQGLEFLIYFQGNSAPDKSGLPSDRFSAERTGGSVSTLTIQRTQQEDSAVYLCASSSGRQNTEAFFGQGTRLTVV.

V and J are TRBV19 and TRBJ2-3; 8 bases line up with TRBD1. V shed 8 bases, J shed 6 bases, and the junction held 13 bases outside the gene matches. The CDR3 loop spans 15 amino acids. Looked up from germline, CDR1 is LNHDA and CDR2 is SQIVND (reference sequence). CDR3 bases: TGTGCCAGTCGCACAGGGGGTCGTTTCATTGATACGCAGTATTTT. As protein: CASRTGGRFIDTQYF.

This clone was detected once. The chain joins TRBV27 to TRBJ2-3, with no clear D. Germline V gives CDR1 MNHEY, CDR2 SMNVEV (reference sequence). This CDR3 is 13 amino acids long. The V end was cut by 5 bases, the J end by 3 bases, with 9 bases between. Here the CDR3 reads CASSRTFTDTQYF. For the CDR3, the DNA is TGTGCCAGCAGTCGTACTTTTACAGATACGCAGTATTTT.

The rearrangement links TRBV5-4 to TRBJ2-7; TRBD2 agrees at 14 bases. The germline V gene has CDR1 SGHNT and CDR2 YYREEE (reference sequence). With V trimmed by 3 bases and J by 5 bases, 7 bases remained unmatched. The CDR3 has 16 amino acids. This CDR3 reads CASSSWTSGGNHEQYF. The DNA for the CDR3 is TGTGCCAGCAGCTCATGGACTAGCGGGGGGAACCACGAGCAGTACTTC.

This chain's CDR3 is CASSLYGTGGREQYF. CDR3 coding DNA: TGTGCCAGCAGTTTATACGGGACAGGGGGTCGCGAGCAGTACTTC. The chain combines TRBV28 with TRBJ2-7, with 11 positions matching TRBD1. Germline V gene data show CDR1 as MDHEN and CDR2 as SYDVKM. The CDR3 spans 15 residues. V gave up 1 base and J gave up 6 bases; unmatched junction bases: 5.

V and J are TRBV19 and TRBJ2-1, with 13 bases lining up with TRBD2. CDR3 length: 19 amino acids. V was clipped by 6 bases and J by 2 bases; unmatched bases: 13. CDR1 is LNHDA, CDR2 SQIVND, per germline (reference sequence). CDR3 nucleotide sequence: TGTGCCAGTAGAACTAGCGGGAGGGCCGGGGATGGGGCCTACAATGAGCAGTTCTTC. Translating it yields CASRTSGRAGDGAYNEQFF.

The CDR3 reads CASSLGGSGRMSEQFF. The CDR3 bases are TGTGCCAGCAGCTTAGGAGGTAGCGGGAGAATGAGTGAGCAGTTCTTC. J is TRBJ2-1 and V is TRBV7-6, with 9 bases matching TRBD2. Germline loops: CDR1 SGHVS, CDR2 FNYEAQ. J was trimmed by 9 bases and V by 1 base; bases with no gene match: 10. This CDR3 region has 16 residues.

A word on this clone: At the DNA level, this CDR3 is encoded by other sequences in the same sample as well. This sequence joins TRBV28 and TRBJ1-5; D is perhaps TRBD1 (6 bases). The CDR3 loop spans 14 amino acids. Germline V gene sequence: CDR1 MDHEN, CDR2 SYDVKM. Trimming removed 6 bases at V and 0 bases at J, with 9 bases between. The DNA for the CDR3 is TGTGCCAGCAGGGACAGTCCTAGCAATCAGCCCCAGCATTTT. Its protein is CASRDSPSNQPQHF.

V is TRBV4-3 and J is TRBJ2-6; D perhaps matches TRBD2 (5 bases). This CDR3 spans 17 amino acids. The V gene lost 1 base and the J gene lost 1 base, with 11 bases spanning the gap. Germline V gene lookup returns CDR1 LGHNA and CDR2 YSLEER. The CDR3 region is CASSQGMGESGANVLTF. CDR3 DNA: TGCGCCAGCAGCCAAGGAATGGGAGAATCTGGGGCCAACGTCCTGACTTTC.

The chain is built from TRBV6-5 and TRBJ2-1; 9 positions match TRBD2. The CDR3 is 15 residues long. V lost 1 base and J lost 3; bases outside the gene matches: 1. From germline, CDR1 is MNHEY and CDR2 SVGAGI. The CDR3 nucleotides read TGTGCCAGCAGTTACTGGCGGGGGGGCTACAATGAGCAGTTCTTC. Amino acids: CASSYWRGGYNEQFF.

This clone has more than one count but fewer than ten. The J gene is TRBJ1-1, the V gene TRBV2; 10 positions agree with TRBD1. V trimming: 4 bases; J trimming: 13 bases; junction bases outside the gene matches: 9. CDR3 length: 13 residues. The germline gives CDR1 SNHLY, CDR2 FYNNEI. The chain's CDR3 is CASSVRDRGSVFF. CDR3 nucleotides: TGTGCCAGCAGTGTAAGGGACAGGGGATCTGTTTTCTTT.

This clone has only a few counts. The CDR3 DNA sequence: TGTGCCTGGAGTGTAGGGACAGGGTCCAATCAGCCCCAGCATTTT. Amino acids: CAWSVGTGSNQPQHF. This sequence joins TRBV30 and TRBJ1-5; TRBD1 aligns across 9 bases. With 0 bases clipped from V and 3 bases from J, the junction kept 3 bases outside the gene matches. The germline V gene has CDR1 GTSNPN and CDR2 SVGIG (reference sequence). The CDR3 runs 15 residues.

The genes are TRBV7-9 and TRBJ2-7; D unclear. The CDR3 sequence is 12 residues long. Trimming stripped 5 bases from V and 5 bases from J, with 10 bases between. Germline V gene data show CDR1 as SEHNR and CDR2 as FQNEAQ (reference sequence). Written as DNA, the CDR3 is TGTGCCAGCAGCCTAACAACAGACGAGCAGTACTTC. Its translation: CASSLTTDEQYF.